What follows are 22 T cell receptor beta chains derived from one specimen sequenced in a study of cytomegalovirus exposure and HLA in healthy donors. Clones were read by immunoSEQ multiplex PCR, and TCRdb kept only the in-frame ones, dropping some. The sample contains 250,000 or so clones, more than 75% of which appear only once. Sequenced sample: PBMCs. These receptors originate from a man between 18 and 29 years old in good health and CMV-seropositive.

The CDR3 here is CASSLYRAPYEQYF. Written as DNA, the CDR3 is TGTGCCAGCAGTTTATACAGGGCACCCTACGAGCAGTACTTC. V gene TRBV6-1 combines with J gene TRBJ2-7; possible D gene TRBD1, 6 bases. The CDR3 is 14 amino acids. Germline V CDR1 and CDR2: MNHNS, SASEGT. V lost 5 bases, J lost 2 bases, and 13 bases lay in between.

This clone was found once. The chain joins TRBV5-4 to TRBJ2-7, with TRBD1 matching 7 bases. Trimming at V came to 2 bases and at J to 4 bases, leaving 6 bases not matched to a gene. CDR1 is SGHNT, CDR2 YYREEE, per germline (reference sequence). This CDR3 has 14 residues. In DNA, the CDR3 is TGTGCCAGCAGCTTCCGGGACAGTGCTTACGAGCAGTACTTC. Protein: CASSFRDSAYEQYF.

The chain is built from TRBV2 and TRBJ1-1; the D is unclear. Germline lookup yields CDR1 SNHLY and CDR2 FYNNEI. The V end lost 5 bases, the J end lost 3 bases, and 19 bases lay between the germline ends. This CDR3 has 16 residues. The CDR3 DNA reads as TGTGCCAGCAGTTCCGTGACCCACCCCAAGGACACTGAAGCTTTCTTT. Protein product: CASSSVTHPKDTEAFF.

DNA for the CDR3: TGTGCCAGCAGTTTAAGGGTCTTACGCACAGATACGCAGTATTTT. This translates into CASSLRVLRTDTQYF. The chain is built from TRBV27 and TRBJ2-3; no definite D call. This CDR3 is built from 15 residues. V lost 2 bases and J lost 1, with 10 bases in between. CDR1 MNHEY and CDR2 SMNVEV come from the germline V gene (reference sequence).

About this clone: Other DNA sequences from this sample encode an identical CDR3 as well. V usage is TRBV6-5 and J usage is TRBJ2-2, with D uncertain. The CDR3 is 13 amino acids. The germline gives CDR1 MNHEY, CDR2 SVGAGI. Trimming cost V 2 bases and J 6 bases, with 7 bases left between them. The CDR3 DNA follows: TGTGCCAGCAGTTACAGTGGTCCCGGGGAGCTGTTTTTT. Translation gives CASSYSGPGELFF.

The chain links TRBV14 to TRBJ2-7; a possible D gene is TRBD1 (6 bases). Germline CDR1 and CDR2: SGHDN and FVKESK. V was cut by 4 bases and J by 6 bases, with 13 bases left in between. This CDR3 contains 13 residues. CDR3 sequence: CASSPVTGREQYF. As DNA, the CDR3 is TGTGCCAGCAGCCCAGTGACAGGTCGCGAGCAGTACTTC.

The J gene is TRBJ1-4, the V gene TRBV28; D gene unclear. Trimming took 1 base from V and 4 from J, leaving 7 bases between them. The germline V gene has CDR1 MDHEN and CDR2 SYDVKM. The length of the CDR3 is 14 residues. Here the CDR3 reads CASSLSGSNEKLFF. CDR3 bases: TGTGCCAGCAGTTTATCAGGCAGTAATGAAAAACTGTTTTTT. The whole variable domain, remainder taken from reference TRBV28 and TRBJ1-4, is DVKVTQSSRYLVKRTGEKVFLECVQDMDHENMFWYRQDPGLGLRLIYFSYDVKMKEKGDIPEGYSVSREKKERFSLILESASTNQTSMYLCASSLSGSNEKLFFGSGTQLSVL.

The chain recombines TRBV11-3 with TRBJ1-1, with D unresolved. The CDR3 consists of 13 residues. Germline-derived CDR1 and CDR2 are SGHNT and YENEEA. V was shortened by 1 base and J by 5 bases, with 8 bases between the two germline ends. The CDR3 DNA is TGTGCCAGCAGCTTAGCGGTTGGTACTGAAGCTTTCTTT. Protein: CASSLAVGTEAFF.

This clone was found once. This sequence joins TRBV5-1 and TRBJ2-7, with 7 positions matching TRBD1. The CDR3 spans 15 residues. The germline V gene has CDR1 SGHRS and CDR2 YFSETQ. The J segment lost 2 bases and the V segment lost 3 bases, leaving 8 bases of the junction unmatched. In DNA, the CDR3 is TGCGCCAGCAGCTACAGGGGTGGAGAGGCCTACGAGCAGTACTTC. Protein: CASSYRGGEAYEQYF.

V usage is TRBV18 and J usage is TRBJ2-7, with TRBD2 matching 8 bases. The CDR3 runs to 15 residues. Germline CDR1 reads KGHSH; CDR2 reads LQKENI. Trimming cost V 4 bases and J 12 bases; bases outside gene matches: 17. The CDR3 region has the DNA TGTGCCAGCTCACAGTCAGAAACCGGGACTAGTGTACGGTACTTC. Its translation: CASSQSETGTSVRYF.

The V call is TRBV29-1, the J call TRBJ2-7; 8 bases line up with TRBD1. Looked up from germline, CDR1 is SQVTM and CDR2 is ANQGSEA. Germline trimming cut 7 bases from V and 7 bases from J; bases unmatched to any gene: 12. This CDR3 has 13 amino acids. The CDR3 nucleotides are TGCAGCGCGACCCCGGACAGGGTTTCTGAGCAGTACTTC. Translation: CSATPDRVSEQYF.

This chain links TRBV29-1 with TRBJ1-1; no reliable D call. Trimming left V 6 bases short and J 4 bases short, with 18 bases between. CDR1 is SQVTM and CDR2 is ANQGSEA in the germline V gene. The length of the CDR3 is 14 residues. The CDR3 here is CSVREGPSGTEAFF. CDR3 DNA: TGCAGCGTCCGAGAGGGCCCTTCGGGCACTGAAGCTTTCTTT.

This clone has just a few counts. V gene TRBV4-2 combines with J gene TRBJ1-1; D is uncertain. CDR3 size: 13 residues. CDR1 is LGHNA, CDR2 YNFKEQ, per germline. The V and J ends lost 4 bases and 0 bases respectively, with 6 bases between them. The CDR3 loop reads CASSLQMNTEAFF. CDR3 DNA: TGTGCCAGCAGCCTACAGATGAACACTGAAGCTTTCTTT.

The rearrangement uses TRBV5-6 and TRBJ2-7; a weak D match, TRBD1 (5 bases). This CDR3 region has 16 residues. V lost 7 bases and J lost 5, with 25 bases in between. Germline V gene sequence: CDR1 SGHDT, CDR2 YYEEEE. The CDR3 DNA follows: TGTGCCAGCTCCCTTATGCACCGGCAGGGAATTCACGAGCAGTACTTC. Amino acid sequence: CASSLMHRQGIHEQYF.

The gene calls are TRBV7-9 and TRBJ1-1; no clear D gene. CDR1 is SEHNR and CDR2 is FQNEAQ in the germline V gene (reference sequence). There are 13 residues in the CDR3. Trimming left V 5 bases short and J 0 bases short, with 7 bases between. Here the CDR3 DNA reads TGTGCCAGCAGCCCTCGTATGAACACTGAAGCTTTCTTT. This translates into CASSPRMNTEAFF.

The chain carries TRBV5-4 and TRBJ1-2, with 9 bases lining up with TRBD1. Germline values: CDR1 SGHNT, CDR2 YYREEE (reference sequence). The junction had 9 bases not matched to a gene; V was cut back by 3 bases and J by 0 bases. There are 17 residues in the CDR3. This CDR3 reads CASSSRDRVLPNYGYTF. CDR3 coding DNA: TGTGCCAGCAGCTCGAGGGACAGGGTGTTACCTAACTATGGCTACACCTTC.

The chain combines TRBV4-1 with TRBJ2-7; 11 positions agree with TRBD2. Germline values: CDR1 MGHRA, CDR2 YSYEKL. V lost 4 bases and J lost 4; bases outside the gene matches: 6. The CDR3 runs 15 residues. The CDR3 sequence: CASSLTSGSIYEQYF. CDR3 bases: TGCGCCAGCAGCCTTACTAGCGGGAGTATATACGAGCAGTACTTC.

This chain joins TRBV30 and TRBJ1-1; D is unclear. Germline lookup yields CDR1 GTSNPN and CDR2 SVGIG (reference sequence). This CDR3 spans 13 amino acids. Deletions cut 0 bases from V and 2 bases from J, with 7 bases between. CDR3 protein: CAWSVQSNTEAFF. DNA of the CDR3: TGTGCCTGGAGTGTACAGTCTAACACTGAAGCTTTCTTT.

The chain uses TRBV6-5 and TRBJ1-4; no clear D gene. CDR1 and CDR2 (germline): MNHEY, SVGAGI. The V end lost 5 bases, the J end lost 7 bases, and 11 bases lay between the germline ends. This CDR3 comprises 13 residues. CDR3 residues: CASSREGREKLFF. For the CDR3, the DNA is TGTGCCAGCAGTCGGGAGGGCCGTGAAAAACTGTTTTTT.

In DNA form, the CDR3 reads TGTGCCAGCAGTCAGGGATTCGACGGCTACACCTTC. This sequence encodes CASSQGFDGYTF. V gene TRBV6-5 combines with J gene TRBJ1-2, with D perhaps matching TRBD1 (5 bases). Trimming left V 5 bases short and J 8 bases short, with 12 bases between. CDR3 size: 12 residues. Germline V CDR1 and CDR2: MNHEY, SVGAGI.

The CDR3 DNA reads as TGTGCCAGCAGTTTATTAGACACATTCTATGGCTACACCTTC. It translates to CASSLLDTFYGYTF. The chain carries TRBV28 and TRBJ1-2; D call uncertain. The V end was cut by 1 base, the J end by 4 bases, with 10 bases between. This CDR3 contains 14 residues. Germline assignment: CDR1 MDHEN and CDR2 SYDVKM.

This sequence joins TRBV25-1 and TRBJ2-3, with 8 positions matching TRBD2. Per germline, CDR1 MGHDK and CDR2 SYGVNS. Losses at the gene ends were 2 bases for V and 4 bases for J; bases not matched to a gene: 8. This CDR3 spans 16 amino acids. In DNA form, the CDR3 reads TGTGCCAGCAGTGAAAGGGCGGGAGGTATCTCAGATACGCAGTATTTT. It translates to CASSERAGGISDTQYF.